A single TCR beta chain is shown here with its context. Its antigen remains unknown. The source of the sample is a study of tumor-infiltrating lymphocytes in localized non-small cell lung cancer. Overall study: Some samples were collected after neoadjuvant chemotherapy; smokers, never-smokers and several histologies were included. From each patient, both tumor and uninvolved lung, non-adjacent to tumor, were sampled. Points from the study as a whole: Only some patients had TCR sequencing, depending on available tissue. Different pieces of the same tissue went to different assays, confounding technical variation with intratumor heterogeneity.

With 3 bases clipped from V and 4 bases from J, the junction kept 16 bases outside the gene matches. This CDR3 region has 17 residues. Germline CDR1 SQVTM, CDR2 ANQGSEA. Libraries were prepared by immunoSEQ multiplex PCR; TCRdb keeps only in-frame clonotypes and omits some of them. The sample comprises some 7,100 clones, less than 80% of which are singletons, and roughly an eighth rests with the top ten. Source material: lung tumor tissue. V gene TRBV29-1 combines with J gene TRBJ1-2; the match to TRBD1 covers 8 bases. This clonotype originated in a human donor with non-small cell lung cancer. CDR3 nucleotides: TGCAGCGTTGAGAGCACTCTCGGACAGGGTCGTTCCTATGGCTACACCTTC. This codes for CSVESTLGQGRSYGYTF.